The entry that follows covers one T cell receptor (beta chain) sequence. Its antigen is undetermined. Sequencing was performed with immunoSEQ multiplex PCR; in TCRdb, only in-frame clones are kept and a portion is missing. There are over a million clones in the sample; 75% to 80% occur only once, and roughly 0.65% lies in the top ten. The data are from a study of shared clonotypes between healthy human individuals. Background on the study: The plates for each donor numbered three CD4 naive, three CD4 memory, two CD8 naive and one CD8 memory. Whole-study results and caveats: The rarefaction results pointed to incomplete sorted-subset sequencing despite large depth. Exclusively blood specimens were collected; tissue repertoires likely differ.

V shed 2 bases and J shed 7 bases, with 9 bases lying between them. The germline V gene encodes CDR1 MDHEN and CDR2 SYDVKM. The CDR3 extends over 12 amino acids. Donors included only healthy HIV-negative adults lacking recent acute infections or vaccinations. Input material: memory CD4+ T cells from PBMCs. Subset reported: CD45RA-negative fraction. V gene TRBV28 combines with J gene TRBJ2-7; D unclear. This receptor was taken from a man aged 18 to 30 in good health. Some clones in this sample may be carry-over from other donors' samples. The CDR3 sequence: CASSLPGLEQYF. In DNA, the CDR3 is TGTGCCAGCAGTTTACCAGGCCTTGAGCAGTACTTC.